What follows describes a single TCR beta chain. The antigen remains unidentified. The sample originates from a study of cytomegalovirus exposure and HLA in healthy donors. As for the study in general: A data release that came early held roughly 90 million unique TCRs from HLA-typed donors. Whole-study results and caveats: As was reported, the classifier diagnosed cytomegalovirus status with high specificity and sensitivity.

This PCR relied on a set of 60 Vbeta primers and 13 Jbeta primers. Generated by immunoSEQ multiplex PCR, the TCRdb table keeps only in-frame clones and is missing some. The sample holds more than 110,000 clones; around 85% are singletons and the top ten take approximately 10%. Sequenced material: PBMCs. The receptor was derived from a woman aged 50 to 60 in good health and CMV-seropositive.

CDR3 region: CASIAGTRIYEQYF. The CDR3, as DNA: TGTGCCAGCATTGCTGGGACAAGAATCTACGAGCAGTACTTC. This chain connects TRBV28 to TRBJ2-7; D may be TRBD1 (6 bases). Trimming shortened V by 7 bases and J by 3 bases, and 16 bases separated the two germline ends. CDR3 length equals 14 residues. CDR1 and CDR2 from the germline V gene are MDHEN and SYDVKM.